Following are 3 T cell receptor beta chains from one sample sequenced in a study of cytotoxic CD8 clonotypes in ibrutinib-treated CLL. Using immunoSEQ multiplex PCR, the repertoire was profiled, and TCRdb retains in-frame clones only, with some absent. The sample has fewer than 150,000 clones, less than 90% seen once; the top ten hold approximately 3.5%. Sample: PBMCs, taken after 24 months of ibrutinib treatment. The receptors shown here come from a human donor with chronic lymphocytic leukemia.

The chain uses TRBV11-1 and TRBJ1-1; 7 nucleotides agree with TRBD1. The CDR3 runs to 15 residues. The germline gives CDR1 SGHAT, CDR2 FQDESV (reference sequence). The ends lost 4 bases at V and 6 bases at J; junction bases unmatched: 11. The CDR3 nucleotides read TGTGCCAGCAGCTACTCAACAGGGGTTTTGGCTGAAGCTTTCTTT. Residues: CASSYSTGVLAEAFF. The variable domain in full, completed from reference TRBV11-1 and TRBJ1-1, reads EAEVAQSPRYKITEKSQAVAFWCDPISGHATLYWYRQILGQGPELLVQFQDESVVDDSQLPKDRFSAERLKGVDSTLKIQPAELGDSAMYLCASSYSTGVLAEAFFGQGTRLTVV.

This clone was detected a few times. The chain is built from TRBV7-2 and TRBJ1-2; D gene ambiguous. The CDR3 is 14 amino acids. Per the germline V gene, CDR1 is SGHTA and CDR2 is FQGNSA. V was trimmed by 5 bases and J by 3 bases, leaving 13 bases between them. The CDR3 region is CASSRQALDYGYTF. CDR3 DNA: TGTGCCAGCAGCAGACAAGCCCTAGACTATGGCTACACCTTC. Full variable domain (outside the CDR3, taken from reference TRBV7-2 and TRBJ1-2): GAGVSQSPSNKVTEKGKDVELRCDPISGHTALYWYRQSLGQGLEFLIYFQGNSAPDKSGLPSDRFSAERTGGSVSTLTIQRTQQEDSAVYLCASSRQALDYGYTFGSGTRLTVV.

The V gene is TRBV11-2, the J gene TRBJ1-2; D gene unclear. Trimming took off 0 bases at V and 5 bases at J, with 16 bases between the two ends. The CDR3 extends over 16 amino acids. In germline, CDR1 is SGHAT, CDR2 FQNNGV. The DNA for the CDR3 is TGTGCCAGCAGCTTAGATCAGGCGGTTCCGGTGTATGGCTACACCTTC. Amino acid sequence: CASSLDQAVPVYGYTF.